This T cell receptor (beta chain) was captured by sequencing in a study of monozygotic twins with inflammatory bowel disease (dated by TCRdb to about 2019). For the study in its entirety: A total of approximately 28 monozygotic twin pairs were included in the full study, comprising nine German pairs (four IBD-concordant, five IBD-discordant) and 19 IBD-discordant Danish pairs. Within discordant pairs, disease-associated traits were sought mainly by comparing IBD patients with their genetically identical healthy co-twins. Each individual had, on average, about 151 000 unique TCRalpha sequences and 181 000 unique TCRbeta sequences available for analysis.

A roughly 2.5 ml peripheral blood sample was drawn into PAXgene tubes per donor and stored at -80°C. Without T cell sorting, total RNA was isolated from whole blood using the PAXgene blood miRNA kit on an automated QIAcube. Peripheral blood from monozygotic twin pairs who were concordant or discordant for inflammatory bowel disease underwent deep TCRalpha and TCRbeta repertoire profiling using unique molecular barcoding. Smoking habits were recorded for all twin pairs, and individuals were classified as current, former or never smokers. Study-level results and caveats: Because patients were on differing immunosuppressive treatments, the repertoires may have picked up extra background noise and inter-individual variability. The results gave no support for a single strong signal or clonotype linked to IBD. IBD patients had lower TCRbeta repertoire diversity, measured by the inverse Simpson index, than their healthy co-twins. Distinction between different T cell subtypes could not be achieved in the analysis. Compared with healthy twins, IBD patients shared fewer clonotypes with other individuals, and the difference was most pronounced in patients with signs of disease activity. Concordant and discordant twins showed no difference in repertoire similarity, possibly because of limited statistical power.

To note about this clonotype: The antigen this receptor binds is unknown.

The library was prepared using 5' RACE. The input for every TCR library was roughly 3,200 ng of total RNA. For each sample, cDNA was synthesized in eight separate reactions using SMARTScribe reverse transcriptase. During cDNA synthesis, template switching introduced unique molecular identifiers that contained a 6-nucleotide sample barcode. Amplification of TCRalpha and TCRbeta cDNA involved two nested PCRs of about 15 and 9 cycles, and each PCR was followed by bead purification. Before amplification, the cDNA was both treated with uracil DNA-glycosylase and purified with the QIAquick PCR purification kit. The second PCR added Illumina TruSeq-compatible adapters along with sample-specific barcodes. Library quality and concentration were checked on TapeStation and Qubit, and libraries were pooled at around 4.9 ng each. Sequencing of the pooled libraries was done on an Illumina HiSeq2500 single-index Rapid Run using custom sequencing primers and 2 x 100 bp reads. The study's own analysis went as follows. MiGEC version 1.2.6 was used for UMI-based consensus assembly to correct PCR and sequencing errors. V(D)J alignment, clonotype assembly and CDR3 extraction were performed with MiXCR version 2.1.1. To normalise gene usage, clonotype sharing and MAIT/NKT TCR abundance, the analysis used the top 1000, 10 000 and 20 000 clonotypes per sample. Diversity was computed as the inverse Simpson index with the vegan R package after downsampling to 27 000 UMIs. Paired Mann-Whitney U tests on discordant twin pairs were used, with Benjamini-Hochberg multiple-testing correction. Reads reprocessed by TCRdb are summarized as one entry per CDR3 protein sequence, and DNA is absent. These V and J calls derive from TCRdb rather than the authors' analysis. The table for this sample shows hundreds of thousands of distinct CDR3 sequences. The ten top clones hold 2.4% of the sample.

The CDR3 runs 13 amino acids, cysteine and phenylalanine included. The entry carries no DNA sequence. The chain links TRBV12-3 or TRBV12-4 with TRBJ2-7; TCRdb lists TRBD1, though no DNA is available to test this call. The source of this sequence is a human donor with ulcerative colitis or Crohn's disease, or a healthy co-twin of an affected twin (not recorded which). The sample comprised blood. The CDR3 protein sequence reads: CASSAGAEGEQYF.